Listed below are T cell receptor beta chains from one sample, sequenced in a study of blood T cell repertoires in COVID-19. The method was immunoSEQ multiplex PCR; TCRdb's version includes in-frame clones alone and lacks a portion of them. The data show 430,000 or so clones, over 75% seen once. Sequencing used PBMCs or T cells enriched from blood (not recorded which). The receptors originated from a woman in her late teens or twenties who had been exposed to COVID-19. Both conserved end residues are part of each CDR3. The D gene is left open where the match is weak. Size is stated for part of the rows, as once, few or many counts, or as a class when the clone is expanded.

v_gene	abundance	j_gene	d_gene	CDR3nt	CDR3aa
TRBV28	.	TRBJ2-1	TRBD1	TGTGCCAGCAGTTTATGGGGACAGGGCAAGAATGAGCAGTTCTTC	CASSLWGQGKNEQFF
TRBV19	.	TRBJ2-3	.	TGTGCCAGTAGACGGACTACTAACACAGATACGCAGTATTTT	CASRRTTNTDTQYF
TRBV4-1	few	TRBJ2-7	TRBD2	TGCGCCAGCAGCCAACCCTCTAGCGGGGGCCTCTCCTACGAGCAGTACTTC	CASSQPSSGGLSYEQYF
TRBV2	.	TRBJ2-1	.	TGTGCCAGCACCCCTTCGGAGGGAAACCCGGGGAATGAGCAGTTCTTC	CASTPSEGNPGNEQFF
TRBV5-1	once	TRBJ1-1	TRBD1	TGCGCCAGCAGCGGGACAGGACCTGAAGCTTTCTTT	CASSGTGPEAFF
TRBV5-1	.	TRBJ1-1	.	TGCGCCAGCAGCCCCCGGGGGGCAGACACTGAAGCTTTCTTT	CASSPRGADTEAFF
TRBV4-2	few	TRBJ1-2	.	TGTGCCAGCAGCCAAGATCTGACGAGCGGGTATGGCTACACCTTC	CASSQDLTSGYGYTF
TRBV7-3	.	TRBJ2-3	.	TGTGCCAGCAGCGCCCACAGGGGCACAGATACGCAGTATTTT	CASSAHRGTDTQYF
TRBV25-1	.	TRBJ1-1	TRBD1	TGTGCCAGCAGTGAATCAGACAGGGTCAAAGCTTTCTTT	CASSESDRVKAFF
TRBV11-1	.	TRBJ1-2	.	TGTGCCAGCAGCTCGGACAGTCAATTAAGCTATGGCTACACCTTC	CASSSDSQLSYGYTF
TRBV19	.	TRBJ2-4	TRBD2	TGTGCCAGTACCCCGGGACTAACGGCCAAAAACATTCAGTACTTC	CASTPGLTAKNIQYF
TRBV6-4	.	TRBJ1-6	TRBD1	TGTGCCAGCAGGTTGGACAGGGATAATTCACCCCTCCACTTT	CASRLDRDNSPLHF
TRBV18	.	TRBJ1-6	TRBD1	TGTGCCAGCTCACCGACAGGGGGCGATTCACCCCTCCACTTT	CASSPTGGDSPLHF
TRBV28	few	TRBJ2-1	TRBD2	TGTGCCAGCAGCCTAGGGACTAGTGGGGAGCAGTTCTTC	CASSLGTSGEQFF
TRBV6-5	.	TRBJ2-3	.	TGTGCCAGCCGAGCGGATACGCAGTATTTT	CASRADTQYF
TRBV27	.	TRBJ2-1	TRBD1	TGTGCCAGCAGTTCCCCGGGGACAGCTGGGAATGAGCAGTTCTTC	CASSSPGTAGNEQFF
TRBV6-6	.	TRBJ2-7	.	TGTGCCAGCAGTTACTCGGGTCCTAGCCTCGACGAGCAGTACTTC	CASSYSGPSLDEQYF
TRBV27	.	TRBJ2-6	.	TGTGCCAGCAGTCCGAGCTCTGGGGCCAACGTCCTGACTTTC	CASSPSSGANVLTF
TRBV7-9	.	TRBJ2-1	TRBD2	TGTGCCAGCAGCTTAGGGACTAGCGGGGGTTACAATGAGCAGTTCTTC	CASSLGTSGGYNEQFF
TRBV7-2	.	TRBJ1-4	.	TGTGCCAGCAGCTCACAGGGACTAGGGGAAAAACTGTTTTTT	CASSSQGLGEKLFF
TRBV4-1	.	TRBJ2-3	TRBD2	TGCGCCAGCAGCCAAGATAGGACTCTGGGACTAGCGACAGTATTT	CASSQDRTLGLATVF
TRBV5-1	.	TRBJ2-1	TRBD1	TGCGCCAGCAGCGGCAAGGTGGGGACAGGGAGTGGGGAGCAGTTCTTC	CASSGKVGTGSGEQFF
TRBV7-9	.	TRBJ2-5	.	TGTGCCAGCAGCTACAGGGTGGAAGAGACCCAGTACTTC	CASSYRVEETQYF
TRBV29-1	.	TRBJ2-3	TRBD1	TGCAGCGTTAAACAGGGGACGTTGACAGATACGCAGTATTTT	CSVKQGTLTDTQYF
TRBV18	.	TRBJ2-7	.	TGTGCCAGCTCACCCGAACAGGGAGGGAGCTACGAGCAGTACTTC	CASSPEQGGSYEQYF
TRBV11-2	.	TRBJ2-3	.	TGTGCCAGCAGCCTAGGGGGGGGGACCACAGATACGCAGTATTTT	CASSLGGGTTDTQYF
TRBV28	.	TRBJ1-1	.	TGTGCCAGCAGTCCCGACAGGTTCTTCATGAACACTGAAGCTTTCTTT	CASSPDRFFMNTEAFF
TRBV6-5	once	TRBJ2-1	.	TGTGCCAGCACTTCTTCGGGAGACAATGAGCAGTTCTTC	CASTSSGDNEQFF
TRBV6-5	.	TRBJ2-1	TRBD2	TGTGCCAGCAGTTACTCGCCAGCTAGCGGCTACAATGAGCAGTTCTTC	CASSYSPASGYNEQFF
TRBV15	.	TRBJ2-6	.	TGTGCCACGATCGGTGGAGCTGGGGCCAACGTCCTGACTTTC	CATIGGAGANVLTF
TRBV4-1	.	TRBJ1-2	TRBD1	TGCGCCAGCAGCCCGGGGACAGGGGGTATATACTATGGCTACACCTTC	CASSPGTGGIYYGYTF
TRBV27	.	TRBJ2-3	TRBD2	TGTGCCAGCAGGCGGGGGGGCCCAGATACGCAGTATTTT	CASRRGGPDTQYF
TRBV19	.	TRBJ2-7	TRBD2	TGTGCCAGTAGTATAACGGCTAGCGGGACCTACGAGCAGTACTTC	CASSITASGTYEQYF
TRBV5-4	.	TRBJ2-3	.	TGTGCCAGCAGCTCGGGACTTACGAACGCTATTACGCAGTATTTT	CASSSGLTNAITQYF
TRBV3-1/TRBV3-2	few	TRBJ2-7	.	TGTGCCAGCAGCCAAGAAATAGTCGGCGAGCAGTACTTC	CASSQEIVGEQYF
TRBV19	.	TRBJ2-7	TRBD1	TGTGCCAGTAGTATACCCGCTGCGACAGGGGCCTCCTCCTACGAGCAGTACTTC	CASSIPAATGASSYEQYF
TRBV7-3	.	TRBJ1-3	.	TGTGCCAGCAGCTCCCAACCGCCAGGGGCAGGAAACACCATATATTTT	CASSSQPPGAGNTIYF
TRBV18	.	TRBJ2-1	TRBD2	TGTGCCAGCTCACCACCCGGACTAGCGGGAGGGCTATGGAATGAGCAGTTCTTC	CASSPPGLAGGLWNEQFF
TRBV13	.	TRBJ2-2	.	TGTGCCAGCAGCTTTTATCCCGGGGAGCTGTTTTTT	CASSFYPGELFF
TRBV7-2	.	TRBJ2-7	TRBD1	TGTGCCAGCAGCTCTTCACAGGACAGGGGGAGGTACGAGCAGTACTTC	CASSSSQDRGRYEQYF
TRBV19	few	TRBJ1-2	TRBD1	TGTGCCAGTAGTACAGGACAGGGAAACTATGGCTACACCTTC	CASSTGQGNYGYTF
TRBV3-1/TRBV3-2	.	TRBJ2-1	.	TGTGCCAGCAGCCAAGGGCTTAGCCGAGAGCAGTTCTTC	CASSQGLSREQFF
TRBV5-4	.	TRBJ2-7	.	TGTGCCAGCAGCTCACAGGGAGCCGAGCAGTACTTC	CASSSQGAEQYF
TRBV18	.	TRBJ1-1	TRBD1	TGTGCCAGCTCACCCTGGGACAGGGTGGGCACTGAAGCTTTCTTT	CASSPWDRVGTEAFF
TRBV28	few	TRBJ1-2	.	TGTGCCAGCGAGAGAGGACAGTCCTATGGCTACACCTTC	CASERGQSYGYTF
TRBV28	.	TRBJ2-7	.	TGTGCCAGCAGTTTAGGGCGGGTACCCTACGAGCAGTACTTC	CASSLGRVPYEQYF
TRBV5-1	.	TRBJ2-1	TRBD2	TGCGCCAGCAGCTGGACTAGCGGGATCGGGCATGAGCAGTTCTTC	CASSWTSGIGHEQFF
TRBV28	.	TRBJ2-1	.	TGTGCCAGCTCCTTATCCGGGCGGGCCAGCTCCTACAATGAGCAGTTCTTC	CASSLSGRASSYNEQFF
TRBV5-1	once	TRBJ1-2	TRBD1	TGCGCCAGCAGCCCGGGACAGGACTTCTATGGCTACACCTTC	CASSPGQDFYGYTF
TRBV5-1	few	TRBJ2-7	TRBD1	TGCGCCAGCAGCTTGGGGGCGGCAGGGGGCGAAGAGCAGTACTTC	CASSLGAAGGEEQYF
TRBV4-1	.	TRBJ2-7	.	TGCGCCAGCAGCCAAGATCTGTCCTACGAGCAGTACTTC	CASSQDLSYEQYF
TRBV5-6	.	TRBJ1-2	.	TGTGCCAGCAGCTGGGGCGGGGGCCAGCACTATGGCTACACCTTC	CASSWGGGQHYGYTF
TRBV19	.	TRBJ1-2	.	TGTGCCAGTAGTATAGAGCGGGGGGGGCACTATGGCTACACCTTC	CASSIERGGHYGYTF